These 29 T cell receptor beta chains share one sample of origin, sequenced in a study of shared clonotypes between healthy human individuals (dated by TCRdb to 2018 to 2021). Libraries were made using the immunoSEQ multiplex PCR assay. In TCRdb, the immuneACCESS table is reduced to in-frame sequences with V and J assigned. These tables do not hold every clone; where another copy was compared, an unresolved V gene accounts for under half, and the others remain unexplained. The sample table records some 470,000 clones; 76% of these occur just once. Roughly 13% of the sample rests with the top ten. Sequencing used PBMCs. Receptors originate from a woman in her 40s in good health. Some clones in this sample may be carry-over from other donors' samples.

V and J are TRBV2 and TRBJ1-1; D ambiguous. Looked up from germline, CDR1 is SNHLY and CDR2 is FYNNEI. The CDR3 totals 13 residues. The germline V and J ends were trimmed by 6 bases and 1 base, with 9 bases remaining between them. The CDR3 DNA reads as TGTGCCAGCAGCCCATACAGGAACACTGAAGCTTTCTTT. Translation: CASSPYRNTEAFF.

The V call is TRBV6-5, the J call TRBJ2-3, with D unclear. Trimming cost V 6 bases and J 1 base, with 14 bases left between them. The length of the CDR3 is 15 residues. Germline V gives CDR1 MNHEY, CDR2 SVGAGI. The CDR3 is CASSSVTVGTDTQYF. The DNA for the CDR3 is TGTGCCAGCAGCTCCGTGACGGTTGGCACAGATACGCAGTATTTT.

This chain links TRBV28 with TRBJ2-1; 8 bases align to TRBD2. The CDR3 runs to 13 residues. V shed 5 bases and J 9 bases; nucleotides not matched to a gene: 6. In germline, CDR1 is MDHEN, CDR2 SYDVKM. The CDR3 protein is CASSSGSWGEQFF. CDR3 in DNA: TGTGCCAGCAGTAGCGGGAGTTGGGGTGAGCAGTTCTTC.

This sequence joins TRBV29-1 and TRBJ2-5; D gene ambiguous. The CDR3 sequence is 13 residues long. Trimming pared 4 bases from V and 5 bases from J, leaving 14 bases between. Germline V gene sequence: CDR1 SQVTM, CDR2 ANQGSEA. The CDR3 is CSVVLVTGETQYF. The CDR3 DNA reads as TGCAGCGTTGTCTTGGTAACCGGGGAGACCCAGTACTTC.

This chain connects TRBV11-1 to TRBJ2-1; D perhaps matches TRBD2 (6 bases). Germline assignment: CDR1 SGHAT and CDR2 FQDESV (reference sequence). The CDR3 is 15 residues long. The V end was cut by 1 base, the J end by 5 bases, with 12 bases between. The CDR3 loop is CASSLGTTKDNEQFF. The CDR3 coding sequence is TGTGCCAGCAGCTTAGGGACTACCAAAGACAATGAGCAGTTCTTC.

This chain joins TRBV15 and TRBJ2-5; D gene ambiguous. The CDR3 spans 14 residues. Between the trimmed V and J ends, which lost 0 bases and 5 bases, there was a span of 10 bases. Germline V gene lookup returns CDR1 LNHNV and CDR2 YYDKDF (reference sequence). The CDR3 DNA follows: TGTGCCACCAGCAGAGATATCCAGAGGGAGACCCAGTACTTC. This gives the protein CATSRDIQRETQYF.

This clone was seen a few times. The rearrangement joins TRBV5-5 to TRBJ1-4, with D uncertain. V gave up 5 bases and J gave up 7 bases, with 15 bases separating them. CDR1 is SGHKS, CDR2 YYEKEE, per germline (reference sequence). The CDR3 is 14 residues long. The CDR3, as DNA: TGTGCCAGCAGTTGGACCTCTGCGAGTGAAAAACTGTTTTTT. Its protein product is CASSWTSASEKLFF.

V usage is TRBV10-1 and J usage is TRBJ2-5; 7 bases line up with TRBD1. Trimming took 0 bases from V and 5 from J; bases not matched to a gene: 9. The CDR3 covers 16 residues. Germline CDR1 is WNHNN and CDR2 is SYGVQD (reference sequence). CDR3 amino acids: CASSESAAVQGETQYF. CDR3 DNA sequence: TGCGCCAGCAGTGAGTCGGCAGCGGTACAGGGGGAGACCCAGTACTTC.

The gene calls are TRBV27 and TRBJ2-7; 11 nucleotides line up with TRBD2. J lost 5 bases, V lost 5 bases, and 11 bases had no gene match. Germline V CDR1 and CDR2: MNHEY, SMNVEV (reference sequence). CDR3 length: 16 amino acids. The CDR3 is CASSPQLAGVYHEQYF. The CDR3 coding sequence is TGTGCCAGCAGTCCCCAACTAGCGGGAGTGTACCACGAGCAGTACTTC.

The rearrangement uses TRBV7-9 and TRBJ2-3; 12 nucleotides agree with TRBD2. The junction had 7 bases not matched to a gene; V was cut back by 6 bases and J by 3 bases. This CDR3 is built from 16 residues. The germline CDR1 and CDR2 sequences are SEHNR and FQNEAQ (reference sequence). The CDR3 bases are TGTGCCAGCAGACCGGGACTAGCGGGTGGTACAGATACGCAGTATTTT. This encodes CASRPGLAGGTDTQYF.

As DNA, the CDR3 is TGCGCCAGCAGTGACAGATACAATGAGCAGTTCTTC. Residues: CASSDRYNEQFF. This sequence joins TRBV5-1 and TRBJ2-1, with TRBD1 as a possible D gene (5 bases). This CDR3 is 12 amino acids long. Germline lookup yields CDR1 SGHRS and CDR2 YFSETQ. V dropped 5 bases and J dropped 4 bases, with 7 bases sitting between them.

The gene calls are TRBV9 and TRBJ1-1; unclear D gene. The CDR3 covers 13 residues. V lost 1 base and J lost 0, with 4 bases in between. The germline CDR1 and CDR2 sequences are SGDLS and YYNGEE. CDR3 in amino acids: CASSVRMNTEAFF. Here the CDR3 DNA reads TGTGCCAGCAGCGTAAGGATGAACACTGAAGCTTTCTTT.

V is TRBV5-6 and J is TRBJ2-2; 7 bases agree with TRBD1. The germline V gene has CDR1 SGHDT and CDR2 YYEEEE. The CDR3 totals 17 residues. The V gene end was trimmed by 3 bases and the J gene end by 4 bases; junction bases not matched to a gene: 12. CDR3 amino acids: CASSWGTGDTTTGELFF. The CDR3 DNA reads TGTGCCAGCAGCTGGGGTACAGGGGATACAACCACCGGGGAGCTGTTTTTT.

The genes are TRBV7-2 and TRBJ1-2; TRBD1 matches 10 bases. V lost 1 base to trimming and J lost 4 bases; unmatched junction nucleotides: 9. The germline V gene has CDR1 SGHTA and CDR2 FQGNSA. There are 17 residues in the CDR3. Here the CDR3 reads CASSLDGGTGAAYGYTF. CDR3 nucleotides: TGTGCCAGCAGCTTAGATGGCGGGACAGGGGCCGCCTATGGCTACACCTTC.

This clone was recorded only once. The gene calls are TRBV6-1 and TRBJ1-5; possible D gene TRBD1, 6 bases. Trimming pared 11 bases from V and 0 bases from J, leaving 14 bases between. Germline lookup yields CDR1 MNHNS and CDR2 SASEGT. The CDR3 totals 14 residues. The CDR3 here is CAVKGQYSNQPQHF. The CDR3 nucleotides read TGTGCCGTAAAGGGACAATATAGCAATCAGCCCCAGCATTTT.

The V and J genes are TRBV6-4 and TRBJ2-2; 11 bases are shared with TRBD2. Germline CDR1 MRHNA, CDR2 SNTAGT. There are 17 residues in the CDR3. V lost 2 bases to trimming and J lost 3 bases; unmatched junction nucleotides: 5. The CDR3 sequence: CASSDTGTSGDTGELFF. The CDR3 DNA follows: TGTGCCAGCAGTGACACCGGGACTAGCGGTGACACCGGGGAGCTGTTTTTT.

The chain couples TRBV5-4 to TRBJ2-1, with 8 bases aligning to TRBD2. The CDR3 has 13 amino acids. V was clipped by 1 base and J by 9 bases; unmatched bases: 3. The germline V gene encodes CDR1 SGHNT and CDR2 YYREEE (reference sequence). CDR3: CASSLRTSSEQFF. CDR3 DNA sequence: TGTGCCAGCAGCTTGAGGACTAGCTCTGAGCAGTTCTTC.

This chain joins TRBV10-3 and TRBJ1-1; D perhaps matches TRBD1 (5 bases). Germline CDR1 is ENHRY and CDR2 is SYGVKD. Trimming pared 0 bases from V and 3 bases from J, leaving 11 bases between. CDR3 length equals 15 residues. CDR3 nucleotide sequence: TGTGCCATCAGTGAGTCATTCGCGGGGGACACTGAAGCTTTCTTT. Translating gives CAISESFAGDTEAFF.

The sample holds a few counts of this clone. V gene TRBV27 combines with J gene TRBJ2-7; D is possibly TRBD1 (5 bases). This CDR3 has 15 residues. V shed 4 bases and J shed 6 bases, with 19 bases lying between them. CDR1 is MNHEY and CDR2 is SMNVEV in the germline V gene (reference sequence). CDR3 in amino acids: CASSSYSMGRAEQYF. The CDR3 DNA follows: TGTGCCAGCAGTTCCTACTCCATGGGCAGGGCCGAGCAGTACTTC.

The sample holds a few counts of this clone. The chain is built from TRBV7-9 and TRBJ2-2; D is perhaps TRBD2 (5 bases). The V end lost 5 bases, the J end lost 6 bases, and 10 bases lay between the germline ends. CDR1 is SEHNR, CDR2 FQNEAQ, per germline (reference sequence). CDR3 length equals 13 residues. The CDR3 is CASSQTRPGELFF. Written as DNA, the CDR3 is TGTGCCAGCAGCCAAACTAGACCCGGGGAGCTGTTTTTT. Combining the CDR3 with reference TRBV7-9 and TRBJ2-2 gives the whole variable domain DTGVSQNPRHKITKRGQNVTFRCDPISEHNRLYWYRQTLGQGPEFLTYFQNEAQLEKSRLLSDRFSAERPKGSFSTLEIQRTEQGDSAMYLCASSQTRPGELFFGEGSRLTVL.

The genes are TRBV10-3 and TRBJ2-1; 10 nucleotides match TRBD2. CDR3 length: 15 residues. Germline V gene data show CDR1 as ENHRY and CDR2 as SYGVKD. Trimming removed 6 bases from V and 7 bases from J; junction bases left unmatched: 9. CDR3 DNA: TGTGCCATCAGAGTTACTAGCGGGACTCTAAATGAGCAGTTCTTC. Its translation: CAIRVTSGTLNEQFF.

V and J are TRBV2 and TRBJ2-5; possibly TRBD1 for D (6 bases). The CDR3 is 14 amino acids. Germline V gives CDR1 SNHLY, CDR2 FYNNEI. The V and J ends lost 6 bases and 5 bases respectively, with 16 bases between them. This CDR3 is CASSGTGSVETQYF. In DNA form, the CDR3 reads TGTGCCAGCAGCGGAACAGGGTCTGTTGAGACCCAGTACTTC. The full variable domain, in which reference TRBV2 and TRBJ2-5 provide the parts outside the CDR3, is EPEVTQTPSHQVTQMGQEVILRCVPISNHLYFYWYRQILGQKVEFLVSFYNNEISEKSEIFDDQFSVERPDGSNFTLKIRSTKLEDSAMYFCASSGTGSVETQYFGPGTRLLVL.

This clone has just a few counts. This rearrangement joins TRBV19 to TRBJ2-5, with D maybe TRBD2 (6 bases). With 5 bases removed from V and 4 bases from J, the gap between germline ends came to 20 bases. Germline V CDR1 and CDR2: LNHDA, SQIVND (reference sequence). The CDR3 is 16 amino acids. CDR3 sequence reads: CASSWGRLASGETQYF. The DNA of the CDR3 is TGTGCCAGTAGTTGGGGGAGGCTAGCCTCGGGAGAGACCCAGTACTTC.

The rearrangement uses TRBV6-1 and TRBJ1-1, with 8 nucleotides matching TRBD1. Germline CDR1 and CDR2: MNHNS and SASEGT. The CDR3 extends over 13 amino acids. V lost 9 bases, J lost 2 bases, and 5 bases stayed unmatched. The CDR3 region is CASGTGRNTEAFF. CDR3 sequence (DNA): TGTGCCAGTGGGACAGGTCGTAACACTGAAGCTTTCTTT.

As to this clone: Since a far larger clone is one base different, this is likely a read error. At the DNA level, this CDR3 is encoded by other sequences in the same sample as well. The V call is TRBV2, the J call TRBJ1-4; 7 bases are shared with TRBD1. The CDR3 has 12 amino acids. Germline CDR1 SNHLY, CDR2 FYNNEI. The CDR3 loop reads CASISTGEKLFF. The CDR3 nucleotides read TGTGCCAGCATCTCAACAGGGGAAAAGCTGTTTTTT.

The genes are TRBV5-1 and TRBJ2-1; D remains unclear. The CDR3 is 13 residues long. Germline V lookup: CDR1 SGHRS, CDR2 YFSETQ. V lost 4 bases to trimming and J lost 8 bases, with 13 bases between them. CDR3 residues: CASSKATRDEQFF. CDR3 in DNA: TGCGCCAGCAGCAAGGCCACAAGGGATGAGCAGTTCTTC. Full variable domain (rest looked up from reference TRBV5-1 and TRBJ2-1): KAGVTQTPRYLIKTRGQQVTLSCSPISGHRSVSWYQQTPGQGLQFLFEYFSETQRNKGNFPGRFSGRQFSNSRSEMNVSTLELGDSALYLCASSKATRDEQFFGPGTRLTVL.

The chain recombines TRBV6-1 with TRBJ1-5; tentatively, D is TRBD1 (5 bases). Trimming took off 1 base at V and 10 bases at J, with 20 bases between the two ends. Germline V CDR1 and CDR2: MNHNS, SASEGT. The CDR3 loop spans 16 amino acids. The CDR3 DNA follows: TGTGCCAGCAGTGAAGAAGGCGTTTGGGGGGATTTTCCCCAGCATTTT. Its translation: CASSEEGVWGDFPQHF.

The chain uses TRBV27 and TRBJ2-1; perhaps TRBD2 as D (6 bases). CDR3 length: 16 amino acids. V was trimmed by 4 bases and J by 4 bases, leaving 17 bases between them. CDR1 MNHEY and CDR2 SMNVEV come from the germline V gene (reference sequence). The CDR3 reads CASSSPRVAEYNEQFF. DNA of the CDR3: TGTGCCAGCAGTTCCCCTCGAGTAGCGGAATACAATGAGCAGTTCTTC.

J is TRBJ1-1 and V is TRBV28; 8 bases match TRBD1. CDR3 size: 15 residues. J gave up 5 bases and V 2 bases, and 7 bases lay outside the gene matches. Germline loops: CDR1 MDHEN, CDR2 SYDVKM. CDR3 sequence: CASSLPGQGGTEAFF. In DNA, the CDR3 is TGTGCCAGCAGTTTACCCGGACAGGGTGGGACTGAAGCTTTCTTT.